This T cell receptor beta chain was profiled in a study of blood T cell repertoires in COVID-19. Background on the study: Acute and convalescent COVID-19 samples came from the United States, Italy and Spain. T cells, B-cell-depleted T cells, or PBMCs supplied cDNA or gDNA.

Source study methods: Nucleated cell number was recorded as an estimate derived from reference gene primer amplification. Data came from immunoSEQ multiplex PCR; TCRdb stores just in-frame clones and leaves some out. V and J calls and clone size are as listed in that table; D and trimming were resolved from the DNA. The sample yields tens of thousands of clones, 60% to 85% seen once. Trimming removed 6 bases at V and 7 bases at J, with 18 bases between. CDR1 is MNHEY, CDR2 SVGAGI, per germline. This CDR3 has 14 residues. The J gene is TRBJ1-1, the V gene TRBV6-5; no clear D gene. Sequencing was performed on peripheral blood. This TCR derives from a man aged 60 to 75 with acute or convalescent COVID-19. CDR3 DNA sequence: TGTGCCAGCAGCCCCAGCCGGGGTCACAGTGAAGCTTTCTTT. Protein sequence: CASSPSRGHSEAFF.